The 27 T cell receptor beta chains in this list originate from one sample, sequenced in a study of T cells in Graves' hyperthyroidism and ophthalmopathy. Amplified TCR beta CDR3 regions came from RNA transcripts. Primed by the HTBI set, a first-round RT-PCR was run on the TCR CDR3. TCRdb re-called the multiplex PCR reads with MiXCR, one entry per CDR3 protein. This table holds some 300,000 distinct CDR3 sequences, approximately 15% found once. Source material: blood. Receptors were obtained from a man younger than 40 with Graves' hyperthyroidism.

The chain recombines TRBV6-5 with TRBJ2-1, with D perhaps matching TRBD2 (6 bases). Trimming cost V 0 bases and J 8 bases, with 14 bases left between them. The CDR3 is 15 amino acids. Germline assignment: CDR1 MNHEY and CDR2 SVGAGI. In DNA, the CDR3 is TGTGCCAGCAGTTACTCGAACTCCGGCGGGGATGAGCAGTTCTTC. This encodes CASSYSNSGGDEQFF.

This chain joins TRBV11-1 and TRBJ2-1, with D possibly being TRBD2 (7 bases). V dropped 5 bases and J dropped 6 bases, with 14 bases sitting between them. The CDR3 loop spans 14 amino acids. Germline CDR1 reads SGHAT; CDR2 reads FQDESV (reference sequence). The CDR3: CASSIAGGPNEQFF. The CDR3 DNA reads TGTGCCAGCAGCATTGCCGGGGGGCCCAATGAGCAGTTCTTC.

V usage is TRBV5-6 and J usage is TRBJ1-2; 10 nucleotides align to TRBD1. V shed 4 bases and J 10 bases; nucleotides not matched to a gene: 7. Germline CDR1 and CDR2: SGHDT and YYEEEE. The CDR3 has 13 amino acids. CDR3 region: CASSRDRGLTYTF. DNA for the CDR3: TGTGCCAGCAGCCGGGACAGGGGTTTAACCTACACCTTC.

This clonotype appeared many times. This rearrangement joins TRBV28 to TRBJ2-7, with 7 nucleotides matching TRBD1. Unmatched junction bases numbered 12, after V lost 8 bases and J lost 5 bases. Germline CDR1 reads MDHEN; CDR2 reads SYDVKM. The CDR3 totals 14 residues. The CDR3 DNA is TGTGCCAGCGCCAACCTCGACAGGGTGGACGAGCAGTACTTC. Encoded protein: CASANLDRVDEQYF.

The J gene is TRBJ2-7, the V gene TRBV29-1, with TRBD2 as a possible D gene (5 bases). V was pared by 6 bases and J by 5 bases, with 14 bases between. Germline CDR1 reads SQVTM; CDR2 reads ANQGSEA. This CDR3 has 12 residues. CDR3 residues: CSVGLLDHEQYF. The CDR3 coding sequence is TGCAGCGTAGGACTCCTAGACCACGAGCAGTACTTC.

This chain connects TRBV6-5 to TRBJ2-5; TRBD1 matches at 8 bases. The CDR3 is 15 residues long. Germline CDR1 is MNHEY and CDR2 is SVGAGI. The V gene end was trimmed by 2 bases and the J gene end by 5 bases; junction bases not matched to a gene: 7. The CDR3 spells CASSYTDRGFETQYF. DNA for the CDR3: TGTGCCAGCAGTTACACTGACAGGGGATTCGAGACCCAGTACTTC.

The chain joins TRBV19 to TRBJ2-3; D may be TRBD2 (5 bases). Germline CDR1 is LNHDA and CDR2 is SQIVND (reference sequence). This CDR3 region has 16 residues. With 3 bases removed from V and 2 bases from J, the gap between germline ends came to 15 bases. The CDR3 DNA reads TGTGCCAGTAGTATTCAGACGGGATCCCCCACAGATACGCAGTATTTT. This translates into CASSIQTGSPTDTQYF.

The chain employs TRBV19 and TRBJ1-5; 7 nucleotides match TRBD1. Germline V gives CDR1 LNHDA, CDR2 SQIVND (reference sequence). V shed 1 base, J shed 0 bases, and the junction held 9 bases outside the gene matches. The length of the CDR3 is 18 residues. The CDR3 reads CASSIAPAGTDSNQPQHF. The CDR3 DNA follows: TGTGCCAGTAGTATAGCCCCCGCCGGGACAGATAGCAATCAGCCCCAGCATTTT. The full variable domain, its missing parts supplied by reference TRBV19 and TRBJ1-5, is DGGITQSPKYLFRKEGQNVTLSCEQNLNHDAMYWYRQDPGQGLRLIYYSQIVNDFQKGDIAEGYSVSREKKESFPLTVTSAQKNPTAFYLCASSIAPAGTDSNQPQHFGDGTRLSIL.

This clonotype was picked up many times. This chain uses TRBV20-1 with TRBJ2-5; D not certain. This CDR3 has 13 residues. Germline V lookup: CDR1 DFQATT, CDR2 SNEGSKA (reference sequence). V was trimmed by 2 bases and J by 3 bases, leaving 10 bases between them. The CDR3 DNA reads TGCAGTGCTAGATTGCTATTCGAAGAGACCCAGTACTTC. Protein product: CSARLLFEETQYF.

This clonotype has at least ten counts. V gene TRBV10-3 combines with J gene TRBJ1-6; unclear D gene. The V gene's germline CDR1 is ENHRY and CDR2 SYGVKD. The CDR3 is 13 residues long. V lost 8 bases to trimming and J lost 3 bases, with 8 bases between them. CDR3 loop: CAIRTNYNSPLHF. The CDR3 DNA reads TGTGCCATCCGAACAAACTATAATTCACCCCTCCACTTT.

This clonotype was observed at least ten times. The J gene is TRBJ2-7, the V gene TRBV5-1, with D perhaps being TRBD1 or TRBD2 (5 bases each). There are 14 residues in the CDR3. The V end lost 0 bases, the J end lost 5 bases, and 12 bases lay between the germline ends. The germline V gene has CDR1 SGHRS and CDR2 YFSETQ. DNA for the CDR3: TGCGCCAGCAGCTTGGGAGTAGGGACGGACGAGCAGTACTTC. Amino acid sequence: CASSLGVGTDEQYF.

This clonotype has at least ten counts. V is TRBV18 and J is TRBJ2-3, with a possible D match to TRBD2 (5 bases). V lost 3 bases and J lost 0, with 10 bases in between. The CDR3 contains 15 residues. Germline V gene sequence: CDR1 KGHSH, CDR2 LQKENI. Here the CDR3 DNA reads TGTGCCAGCTCACCGAGCGGATCTAGCACAGATACGCAGTATTTT. This encodes CASSPSGSSTDTQYF.

The V and J genes are TRBV19 and TRBJ2-3; D is uncertain. This CDR3 has 15 amino acids. Germline CDR1 LNHDA, CDR2 SQIVND (reference sequence). Deletions cut 0 bases from V and 0 bases from J, with 7 bases between. The CDR3 region has the DNA TGTGCCAGTAGTATAGATTGGAGCAGCACAGATACGCAGTATTTT. The encoded protein is CASSIDWSSTDTQYF.

In its sample, this clonotype was seen a few times. Its ends do not fully match the called genes, so a read error is possible. The chain has TRBV11-1 and TRBJ1-6; D gene unclear. The germline gives CDR1 SGHAT, CDR2 FQDESV (reference sequence). The CDR3 spans 13 residues. The CDR3: CASSIAANSPLHF. CDR3 DNA sequence: TGTGCCAGCAGCATAGCCGCCAATTCACCCCTCCACTTT.

This clonotype appeared many times. The V and J genes are TRBV6-6 and TRBJ2-1; 8 nucleotides agree with TRBD2. V lost 2 bases to trimming and J lost 1 base; unmatched junction nucleotides: 4. This CDR3 contains 16 residues. Germline loops: CDR1 MNHNY, CDR2 SVGAGI (reference sequence). The DNA of the CDR3 is TGTGCCAGCAGTTACGGCCTAGCGGGTTCCTACAATGAGCAGTTCTTC. As protein: CASSYGLAGSYNEQFF.

This clonotype showed up just a few times. V usage is TRBV6-5 and J usage is TRBJ1-1; D not certain. This CDR3 region has 14 residues. Germline values: CDR1 MNHEY, CDR2 SVGAGI. V was shortened by 0 bases and J by 0 bases, with 5 bases between the two germline ends. The CDR3 loop reads CASSYSELNTEAFF. For the CDR3, the DNA is TGTGCCAGCAGTTACTCGGAGTTGAACACTGAAGCTTTCTTT.

The chain is built from TRBV7-6 and TRBJ2-2; D is unresolved. Between the trimmed V and J ends, which lost 3 bases and 6 bases, there was a span of 8 bases. The CDR3 covers 13 residues. CDR1 SGHVS and CDR2 FNYEAQ come from the germline V gene. This CDR3 reads CASSFGEPGELFF. CDR3 bases: TGTGCCAGCAGCTTCGGAGAGCCCGGGGAGCTGTTTTTT.

This clonotype was counted a few times. The germline gene is not matched at one end of the junction; a read error may be the cause. This chain's CDR3 is CASSLGQGNAGELFF. The CDR3 nucleotides are TGCGCCAGCAGCTTGGGACAGGGGAACGCCGGGGAGCTGTTTTTT. The V and J genes are TRBV5-1 and TRBJ2-2; 8 bases align to TRBD1. Looked up from germline, CDR1 is SGHRS and CDR2 is YFSETQ. This CDR3 has 15 amino acids. Full variable domain (outside the CDR3, taken from reference TRBV5-1 and TRBJ2-2): KAGVTQTPRYLIKTRGQQVTLSCSPISGHRSVSWYQQTPGQGLQFLFEYFSETQRNKGNFPGRFSGRQFSNSRSEMNVSTLELGDSALYLCASSLGQGNAGELFFGEGSRLTVL.

This clonotype was picked up many times. CDR3 sequence: CASSSLGSSDTQYF. The CDR3 DNA is TGTGCCAGCAGCTCCCTTGGATCCTCCGATACGCAGTATTTT. The V gene is TRBV7-2, the J gene TRBJ2-3; D not resolved. Germline V gene sequence: CDR1 SGHTA, CDR2 FQGNSA. This CDR3 has 14 residues. Trimming took off 4 bases at V and 6 bases at J, with 14 bases between the two ends.

This clonotype occurred many times. This chain links TRBV11-2 with TRBJ1-5; D is perhaps TRBD1 (6 bases). The V and J ends lost 6 bases and 4 bases respectively, with 16 bases between them. CDR1 is SGHAT and CDR2 is FQNNGV in the germline V gene. The CDR3 runs to 15 residues. CDR3 region: CASSPDRRVNQPQHF. CDR3 in DNA: TGTGCCAGCAGTCCCGACAGGCGAGTGAATCAGCCCCAGCATTTT.

There are a few counts of this clonotype. The chain has TRBV6-1 and TRBJ2-7, with 13 bases matching TRBD2. With V trimmed by 8 bases and J by 4 bases, 5 bases remained unmatched. The germline V gene has CDR1 MNHNS and CDR2 SASEGT. CDR3 size: 14 residues. Written as DNA, the CDR3 is TGTGCCAGCGGCCGGACTAGCGGGAGTTACGAGCAGTACTTC. This encodes CASGRTSGSYEQYF.

This clonotype has at least ten counts. The chain combines TRBV11-3 with TRBJ2-1; 10 bases fit TRBD1. The junction had 11 bases not matched to a gene; V was cut back by 3 bases and J by 9 bases. CDR1 is SGHNT and CDR2 is YENEEA in the germline V gene. The CDR3 loop spans 16 amino acids. The CDR3 spells CASSLRQGAGRGEQFF. The CDR3 nucleotides read TGTGCCAGCAGCTTGCGACAGGGGGCAGGTAGGGGTGAGCAGTTCTTC.

This clonotype was detected ten times or more. The chain links TRBV28 to TRBJ1-6, with 10 bases fitting TRBD1. CDR3 length equals 16 residues. V lost 2 bases, J lost 11 bases, and 9 bases stayed unmatched. Germline V gene data show CDR1 as MDHEN and CDR2 as SYDVKM. The CDR3, as DNA: TGTGCCAGCAGTTTACCCCGGACAGGGGGTGAAACACCCCTCCACTTT. It specifies CASSLPRTGGETPLHF.

The table lists this clonotype with many counts. The rearrangement joins TRBV6-1 to TRBJ1-5, with D hard to call. Trimming removed 5 bases at V and 4 bases at J, with 15 bases between. The CDR3 loop spans 15 amino acids. CDR1 is MNHNS and CDR2 is SASEGT in the germline V gene. As DNA, the CDR3 is TGTGCCAGCAGTCCCCGGGATCTTGGAAATCAGCCCCAGCATTTT. Its protein is CASSPRDLGNQPQHF.

This clonotype was seen a single time. J is TRBJ2-5 and V is TRBV28; D is unclear. In germline, CDR1 is MDHEN, CDR2 SYDVKM. Trimming pared 7 bases from V and 1 base from J, leaving 13 bases between. CDR3 length: 14 amino acids. CDR3 sequence reads: CASTLRDPQETQYF. CDR3 nucleotide sequence: TGTGCCAGCACCTTGCGAGACCCCCAAGAGACCCAGTACTTC.

In DNA form, the CDR3 reads TGTGCCAGTAGTAGCCGGGACGGTGAAGCTTTCTTT. It translates to CASSSRDGEAFF. The chain carries TRBV19 and TRBJ1-1, with D perhaps matching TRBD1 (5 bases). This CDR3 region has 12 residues. Germline V gene sequence: CDR1 LNHDA, CDR2 SQIVND (reference sequence). Trimming removed 4 bases from V and 7 bases from J, with 10 bases in between.

This clonotype was detected many times. The rearrangement uses TRBV2 and TRBJ2-3; D not certain. The CDR3 is made up of 13 amino acids. The germline V gene encodes CDR1 SNHLY and CDR2 FYNNEI. Trimming took off 5 bases at V and 4 bases at J, with 10 bases between the two ends. The CDR3 loop is CASSSEGSDTQYF. The CDR3 coding sequence is TGTGCCAGCAGTTCAGAAGGGTCAGATACGCAGTATTTT.